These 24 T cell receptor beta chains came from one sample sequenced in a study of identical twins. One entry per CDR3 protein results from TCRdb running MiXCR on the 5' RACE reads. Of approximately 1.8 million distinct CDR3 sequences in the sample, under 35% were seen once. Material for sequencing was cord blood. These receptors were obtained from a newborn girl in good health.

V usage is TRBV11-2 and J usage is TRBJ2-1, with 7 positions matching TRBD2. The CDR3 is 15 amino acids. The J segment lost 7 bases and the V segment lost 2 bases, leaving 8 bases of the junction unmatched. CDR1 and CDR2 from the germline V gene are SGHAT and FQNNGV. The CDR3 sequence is CASSLSPARGNEQFF. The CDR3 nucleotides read TGTGCCAGCAGCTTATCTCCGGCGCGGGGGAATGAGCAGTTCTTC.

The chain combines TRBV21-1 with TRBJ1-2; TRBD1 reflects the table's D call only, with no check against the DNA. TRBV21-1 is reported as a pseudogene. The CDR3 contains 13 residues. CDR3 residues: CASRGQGDHGYTF. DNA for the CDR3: TGTGCCAGCCGGGGGCAGGGGGACCATGGCTACACCTTC.

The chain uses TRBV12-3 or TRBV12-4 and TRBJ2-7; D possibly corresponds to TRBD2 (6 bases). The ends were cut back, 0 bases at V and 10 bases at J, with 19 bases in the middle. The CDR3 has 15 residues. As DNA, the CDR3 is TGTGCCAGCAGTTTAGCGGTTCAGGAAGGGGAGGCCCAGTACTTC. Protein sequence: CASSLAVQEGEAQYF.

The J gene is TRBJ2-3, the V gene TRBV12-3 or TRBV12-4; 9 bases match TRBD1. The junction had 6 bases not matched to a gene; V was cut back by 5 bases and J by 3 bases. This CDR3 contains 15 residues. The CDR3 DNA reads TGTGCCAGCAGTGCCCGGACAGGGGAGACAGATACGCAGTATTTT. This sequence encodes CASSARTGETDTQYF.

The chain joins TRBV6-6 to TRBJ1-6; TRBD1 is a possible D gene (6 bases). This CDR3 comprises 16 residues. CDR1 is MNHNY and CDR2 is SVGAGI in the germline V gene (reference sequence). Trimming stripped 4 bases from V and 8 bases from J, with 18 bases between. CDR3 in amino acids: CASSSPSDRQYSPLHF. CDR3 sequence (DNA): TGTGCCAGCAGTTCCCCTTCTGACAGGCAATATTCACCCCTCCACTTT.

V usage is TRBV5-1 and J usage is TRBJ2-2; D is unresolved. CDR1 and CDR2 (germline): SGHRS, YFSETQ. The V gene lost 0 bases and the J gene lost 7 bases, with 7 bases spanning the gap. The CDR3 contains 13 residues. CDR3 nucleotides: TGCGCCAGCAGCTTGGCCTATGTCGGGGAGCTGTTTTTT. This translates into CASSLAYVGELFF. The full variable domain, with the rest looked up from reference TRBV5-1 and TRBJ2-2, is KAGVTQTPRYLIKTRGQQVTLSCSPISGHRSVSWYQQTPGQGLQFLFEYFSETQRNKGNFPGRFSGRQFSNSRSEMNVSTLELGDSALYLCASSLAYVGELFFGEGSRLTVL.

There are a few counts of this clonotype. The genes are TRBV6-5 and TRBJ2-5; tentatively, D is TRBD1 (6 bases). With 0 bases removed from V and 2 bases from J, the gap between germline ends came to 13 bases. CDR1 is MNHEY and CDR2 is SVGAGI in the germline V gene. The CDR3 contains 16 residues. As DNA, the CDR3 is TGTGCCAGCAGTTACTCGTACAGGGTGACTCAAGAGACCCAGTACTTC. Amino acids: CASSYSYRVTQETQYF.

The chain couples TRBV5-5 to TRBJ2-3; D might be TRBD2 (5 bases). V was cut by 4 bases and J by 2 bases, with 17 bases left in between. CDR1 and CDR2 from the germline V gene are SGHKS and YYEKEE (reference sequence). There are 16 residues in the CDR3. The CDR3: CASSPRGPQLTDTQYF. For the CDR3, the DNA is TGTGCCAGCAGCCCGCGAGGGCCTCAGCTCACAGATACGCAGTATTTT.

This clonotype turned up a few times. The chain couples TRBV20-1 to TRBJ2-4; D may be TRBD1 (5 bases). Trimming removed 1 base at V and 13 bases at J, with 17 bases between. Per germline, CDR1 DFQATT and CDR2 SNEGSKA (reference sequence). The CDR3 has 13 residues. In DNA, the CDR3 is TGCAGTGCTAGAGCTCAAGGGGTAGGAGAGCAGTACTTC. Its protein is CSARAQGVGEQYF.

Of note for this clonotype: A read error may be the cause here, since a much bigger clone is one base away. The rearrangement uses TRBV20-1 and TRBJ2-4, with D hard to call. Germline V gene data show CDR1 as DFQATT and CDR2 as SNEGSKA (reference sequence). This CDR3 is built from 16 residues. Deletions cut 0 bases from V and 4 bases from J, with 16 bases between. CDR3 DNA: TGCAGTGCTAGAGACGTGACTCTTGGGCTTAAAAACATTCAGTACTTC. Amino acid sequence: CSARDVTLGLKNIQYF.

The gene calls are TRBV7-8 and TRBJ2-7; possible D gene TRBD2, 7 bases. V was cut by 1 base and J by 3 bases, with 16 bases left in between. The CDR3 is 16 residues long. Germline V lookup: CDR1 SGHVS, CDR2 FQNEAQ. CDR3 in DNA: TGTGCCAGCAGCTTAGTTGGGGGCGGGAGCATCTACGAGCAGTACTTC. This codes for CASSLVGGGSIYEQYF.

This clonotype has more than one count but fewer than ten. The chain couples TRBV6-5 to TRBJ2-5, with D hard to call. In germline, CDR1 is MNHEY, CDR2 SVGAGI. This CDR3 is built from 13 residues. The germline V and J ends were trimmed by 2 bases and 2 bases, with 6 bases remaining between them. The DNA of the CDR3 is TGTGCCAGCAGTTACATTAAACAAGAGACCCAGTACTTC. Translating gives CASSYIKQETQYF.

CDR3 bases: TGTGCCAGCAGTGCCGACGGGGTCTACAATGAGCAGTTCTTC. Translated, it gives CASSADGVYNEQFF. This chain connects TRBV6-4 to TRBJ2-1; the D gene is possibly TRBD2 (5 bases). This CDR3 spans 14 amino acids. With 4 bases removed from V and 3 bases from J, the gap between germline ends came to 10 bases. Germline V gene sequence: CDR1 MRHNA, CDR2 SNTAGT.

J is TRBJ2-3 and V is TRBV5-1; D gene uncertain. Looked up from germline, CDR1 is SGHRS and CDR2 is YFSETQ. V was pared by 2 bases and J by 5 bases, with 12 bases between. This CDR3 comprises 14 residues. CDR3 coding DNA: TGCGCCAGCAGCTTCCGGTGGGTAGGAGATACGCAGTATTTT. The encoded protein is CASSFRWVGDTQYF.

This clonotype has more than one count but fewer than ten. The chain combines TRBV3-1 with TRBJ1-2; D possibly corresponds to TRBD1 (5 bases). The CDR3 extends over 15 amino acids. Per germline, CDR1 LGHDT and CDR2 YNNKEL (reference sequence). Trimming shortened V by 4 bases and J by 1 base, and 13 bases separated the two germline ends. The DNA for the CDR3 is TGTGCCAGCAGCCTCCTCTCGGGGGATAACTATGGCTACACCTTC. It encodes CASSLLSGDNYGYTF.

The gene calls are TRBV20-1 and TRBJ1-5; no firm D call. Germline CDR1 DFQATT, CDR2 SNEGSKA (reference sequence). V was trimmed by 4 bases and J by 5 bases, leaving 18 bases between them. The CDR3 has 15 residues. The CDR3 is CSANPRVGWDQPQHF. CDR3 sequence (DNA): TGCAGTGCTAACCCCCGAGTTGGGTGGGATCAGCCCCAGCATTTT.

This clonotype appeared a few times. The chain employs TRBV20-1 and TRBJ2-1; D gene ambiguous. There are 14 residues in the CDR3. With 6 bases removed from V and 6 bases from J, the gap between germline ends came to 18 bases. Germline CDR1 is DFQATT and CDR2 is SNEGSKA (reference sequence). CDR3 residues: CSAGIRPLTNEQFF. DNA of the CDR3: TGCAGTGCGGGAATTAGGCCCCTTACCAATGAGCAGTTCTTC.

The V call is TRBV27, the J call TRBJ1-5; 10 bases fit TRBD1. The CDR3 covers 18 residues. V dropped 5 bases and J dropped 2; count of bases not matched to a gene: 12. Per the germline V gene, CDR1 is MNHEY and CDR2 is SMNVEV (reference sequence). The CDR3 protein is CASSEYADRGGGNQPQHF. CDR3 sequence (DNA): TGTGCCAGCAGTGAATATGCGGACAGGGGGGGCGGCAATCAGCCCCAGCATTTT.

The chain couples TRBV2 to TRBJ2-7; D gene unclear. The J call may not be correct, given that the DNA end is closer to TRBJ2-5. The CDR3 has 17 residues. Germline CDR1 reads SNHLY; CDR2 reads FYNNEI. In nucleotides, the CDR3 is TGTGCCAGCAGTGAAAACGTAGTGGGATATGGTGGAGAGACCCAGTACTTC. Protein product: CASSENVVGYGGETQYF.

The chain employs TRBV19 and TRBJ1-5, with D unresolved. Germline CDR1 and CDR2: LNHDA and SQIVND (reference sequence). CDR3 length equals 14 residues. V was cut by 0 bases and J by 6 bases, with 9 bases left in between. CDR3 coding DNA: TGTGCCAGTAGTATAGATCGGTGGGGTCAGCCCCAGCATTTT. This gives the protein CASSIDRWGQPQHF.

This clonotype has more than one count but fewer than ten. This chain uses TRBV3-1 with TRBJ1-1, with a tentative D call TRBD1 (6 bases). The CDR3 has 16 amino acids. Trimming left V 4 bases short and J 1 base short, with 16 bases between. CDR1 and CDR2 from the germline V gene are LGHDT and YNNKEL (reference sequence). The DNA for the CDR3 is TGTGCCAGCAGCCCCTTCGGACAGAGGGGGAACACTGAAGCTTTCTTT. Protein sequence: CASSPFGQRGNTEAFF.

The CDR3 reads CASSWTAPYGYTF. The CDR3 coding sequence is TGTGCCAGCAGTTGGACAGCACCCTATGGCTACACCTTC. The genes are TRBV2 and TRBJ1-2, with D possibly matching TRBD1 (6 bases). Germline V gene lookup returns CDR1 SNHLY and CDR2 FYNNEI. The CDR3 is 13 residues long. V dropped 5 bases and J dropped 4 bases, with 11 bases sitting between them.

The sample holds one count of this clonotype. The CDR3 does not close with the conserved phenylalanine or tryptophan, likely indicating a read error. The CDR3 DNA is TGTGCCAGCAGCGCGTCAGGGGTTTTAGCCAAAAACATTCAGTACGTC. Amino acids: CASSASGVLAKNIQYV. The chain is built from TRBV7-2 and TRBJ2-4; a weak D match, TRBD1 (6 bases). Germline V lookup: CDR1 SGHTA, CDR2 FQGNSA. Trimming cost V 5 bases and J 0 bases, with 14 bases left between them. The CDR3 contains 16 residues.

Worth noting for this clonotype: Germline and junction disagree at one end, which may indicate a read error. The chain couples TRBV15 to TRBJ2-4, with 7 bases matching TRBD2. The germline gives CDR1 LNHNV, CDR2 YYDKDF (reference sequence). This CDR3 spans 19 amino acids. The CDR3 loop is CATSRDDGRAALAKSIQYF. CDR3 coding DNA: TGTGCCACCAGCAGAGATGATGGGAGGGCAGCACTAGCCAAAAGCATTCAGTACTTC.